Each of the 30 T cell receptor beta chains below was sequenced from the same sample in a study of blood T cell repertoires in COVID-19. Libraries were prepared by immunoSEQ multiplex PCR; TCRdb keeps only in-frame clonotypes and omits some of them. The sample lists roughly 220,000 clones; around 90% were seen once. Specimen: PBMCs or T cells enriched from blood (not recorded which). These receptors came from a woman in her fifties or sixties with acute COVID-19.

The V gene is TRBV6-2 or TRBV6-3, the J gene TRBJ2-6; 8 nucleotides align to TRBD2. The CDR3 is 19 residues long. V was clipped by 0 bases and J by 0 bases; unmatched bases: 7. Germline V gives CDR1 MNHEY, CDR2 SVGEGT. CDR3 amino acids: CASSYSLAGFSSGANVLTF. As DNA, the CDR3 is TGTGCCAGCAGTTACTCTCTAGCGGGCTTTTCCTCTGGGGCCAACGTCCTGACTTTC.

The chain combines TRBV5-4 with TRBJ2-7; 10 bases align to TRBD2. CDR1 and CDR2 (germline): SGHNT, YYREEE (reference sequence). Losses at the gene ends were 1 base for V and 3 bases for J; bases not matched to a gene: 13. This CDR3 has 18 amino acids. CDR3 sequence: CASSLPAGGLTGGYEQYF. CDR3 in DNA: TGTGCCAGCAGCTTGCCAGCGGGAGGGCTTACGGGAGGCTACGAGCAGTACTTC.

This clone came up a few times. The V and J genes are TRBV28 and TRBJ1-6, with a tentative D call TRBD1 (6 bases). Deletions cut 2 bases from V and 5 bases from J, with 10 bases between. The CDR3 consists of 15 residues. Germline CDR1 reads MDHEN; CDR2 reads SYDVKM. The CDR3, as DNA: TGTGCCAGCAGTTTAGCGGACAGACATAATTCACCCCTCCACTTT. Residues: CASSLADRHNSPLHF.

J is TRBJ2-2 and V is TRBV3-1 (or the pseudogene TRBV3-2); 8 nucleotides line up with TRBD2. The CDR3 spans 17 residues. The J segment lost 2 bases and the V segment lost 2 bases, leaving 7 bases of the junction unmatched. Germline CDR1 and CDR2: LGHDT and YNNKEL (reference sequence). CDR3 protein: CASSQQISGTNTGELFF. The CDR3 region has the DNA TGTGCCAGCAGCCAACAGATTAGCGGGACCAACACCGGGGAGCTGTTTTTT.

This sequence joins TRBV7-9 and TRBJ1-1; the match to TRBD1 covers 10 bases. The CDR3 extends over 13 amino acids. From germline, CDR1 is SEHNR and CDR2 FQNEAQ (reference sequence). V was clipped by 5 bases and J by 13 bases; unmatched bases: 10. The CDR3 DNA reads as TGTGCCAGCAGCCCTTCCGGCGGGACAGGGGATTTCTTT. This codes for CASSPSGGTGDFF.

The V and J genes are TRBV6-2 or TRBV6-3 and TRBJ2-6, with 8 bases lining up with TRBD2. V lost 4 bases and J lost 4; bases outside the gene matches: 15. This CDR3 has 19 residues. Germline values: CDR1 MNHEY, CDR2 SVGEGT. CDR3: CASSWTARGGLIGANVLTF. As DNA, the CDR3 is TGTGCCAGCAGTTGGACCGCTCGGGGGGGTCTCATAGGGGCCAACGTCCTGACTTTC.

The chain links TRBV27 to TRBJ2-1, with unresolved D. This CDR3 region has 15 residues. V gave up 0 bases and J gave up 0 bases, with 6 bases separating them. Germline V lookup: CDR1 MNHEY, CDR2 SMNVEV (reference sequence). CDR3 sequence: CASSLSASSYNEQFF. The CDR3, as DNA: TGTGCCAGCAGTTTATCGGCCAGCTCCTACAATGAGCAGTTCTTC.

The chain has TRBV27 and TRBJ1-5; maybe TRBD1 (6 bases). Per germline, CDR1 MNHEY and CDR2 SMNVEV (reference sequence). V lost 0 bases, J lost 4 bases, and 13 bases lay in between. The CDR3 consists of 16 residues. The chain's CDR3 is CASSLSAQGSNQPQHF. The CDR3 DNA follows: TGTGCCAGCAGTTTATCGGCGCAGGGGTCGAATCAGCCCCAGCATTTT.

The chain uses TRBV10-3 and TRBJ1-6; a weak D match, TRBD1 (6 bases). This CDR3 has 13 residues. Germline-derived CDR1 and CDR2 are ENHRY and SYGVKD. Trimming left V 6 bases short and J 8 bases short, with 11 bases between. The CDR3 reads CAIRPTGDSPLHF. CDR3 bases: TGTGCCATCAGACCGACAGGAGATTCACCCCTCCACTTT.

In its sample, this clone was seen a few times. In DNA form, the CDR3 reads TGCGCCAGCAGCACAGAAACGAGGGCCCCCGAGCAGTACTTC. This encodes CASSTETRAPEQYF. The J gene is TRBJ2-7, the V gene TRBV5-1; D possibly corresponds to TRBD2 (5 bases). Germline values: CDR1 SGHRS, CDR2 YFSETQ. This CDR3 region has 14 residues. V lost 4 bases to trimming and J lost 6 bases, with 17 bases between them.

About this clone: Other DNA sequences in this specimen translate into the identical CDR3. The chain recombines TRBV11-3 with TRBJ2-3; D gene uncertain. Trimming left V 1 base short and J 4 bases short, with 3 bases between. Looked up from germline, CDR1 is SGHNT and CDR2 is YENEEA. This CDR3 contains 12 residues. The CDR3 bases are TGTGCCAGCAGCTTAGCGGCAGATACGCAGTATTTT. Protein product: CASSLAADTQYF.

The gene calls are TRBV28 and TRBJ1-4, with D perhaps matching TRBD1 (6 bases). This CDR3 comprises 14 residues. Trimming took off 8 bases at V and 8 bases at J, with 18 bases between the two ends. The germline CDR1 and CDR2 sequences are MDHEN and SYDVKM. CDR3 in amino acids: CASALGGFGEKLFF. CDR3 in DNA: TGTGCCAGCGCCCTAGGGGGATTTGGGGAAAAACTGTTTTTT.

The chain carries TRBV7-8 and TRBJ2-6; 7 bases line up with TRBD2. The trim removed 1 base at V and 0 bases at J, leaving 12 bases unmatched. CDR1 and CDR2 (germline): SGHVS, FQNEAQ. CDR3 size: 20 residues. CDR3 in DNA: TGTGCCAGCAGCTTAGGGTTTAAGGGAGGGGATAGCTCTGGGGCCAACGTCCTGACTTTC. As protein: CASSLGFKGGDSSGANVLTF.

The chain joins TRBV27 to TRBJ1-5; D remains unclear. This CDR3 has 14 residues. In germline, CDR1 is MNHEY, CDR2 SMNVEV (reference sequence). The V gene lost 4 bases and the J gene lost 2 bases, with 9 bases spanning the gap. The CDR3 loop reads CASSSGPGNQPQHF. CDR3 DNA sequence: TGTGCCAGCAGTTCCGGTCCTGGCAATCAGCCCCAGCATTTT.

This chain uses TRBV27 with TRBJ2-7; TRBD2 matches 12 bases. In germline, CDR1 is MNHEY, CDR2 SMNVEV (reference sequence). The junction had 4 bases not matched to a gene; V was cut back by 3 bases and J by 4 bases. The CDR3 loop spans 15 amino acids. CDR3 sequence reads: CASSFLAGGRYEQYF. The CDR3 DNA is TGTGCCAGCAGTTTCCTAGCGGGAGGGAGGTACGAGCAGTACTTC.

This sequence joins TRBV24-1 and TRBJ2-3; the match to TRBD2 covers 13 bases. The CDR3 totals 18 residues. Germline V gives CDR1 KGHDR, CDR2 SFDVKD. V shed 4 bases, J shed 5 bases, and the junction held 11 bases outside the gene matches. The CDR3 loop is CATSDLRDRTSGRDTQYF. The CDR3 DNA sequence: TGTGCCACCAGTGACTTAAGGGACAGGACTAGCGGGAGAGATACGCAGTATTTT.

The chain has TRBV28 and TRBJ2-7, with 10 bases aligning to TRBD2. The CDR3 consists of 14 residues. Germline loops: CDR1 MDHEN, CDR2 SYDVKM. Losses at the gene ends were 5 bases for V and 3 bases for J; bases not matched to a gene: 4. CDR3 sequence reads: CASSPAGGIYEQYF. The CDR3 DNA reads as TGTGCCAGCAGTCCAGCGGGGGGGATCTACGAGCAGTACTTC.

This clone was counted a single time. The chain carries TRBV7-2 and TRBJ1-2; unclear D gene. Germline assignment: CDR1 SGHTA and CDR2 FQGNSA. CDR3 length equals 10 residues. The V and J ends lost 11 bases and 5 bases respectively, with 9 bases between them. Here the CDR3 DNA reads TGTGCCGTTGACACATATGGCTACACCTTC. The encoded protein is CAVDTYGYTF.

The chain combines TRBV19 with TRBJ2-3, with 9 positions matching TRBD2. The J segment lost 0 bases and the V segment lost 10 bases, leaving 5 bases of the junction unmatched. The germline V gene has CDR1 LNHDA and CDR2 SQIVND (reference sequence). This CDR3 is built from 14 residues. The CDR3 region is CATKTSGSTDTQYF. The CDR3 nucleotides read TGTGCCACGAAAACTAGCGGGAGCACAGATACGCAGTATTTT. Drawing the rest from reference TRBV19 and TRBJ2-3, the complete variable domain is DGGITQSPKYLFRKEGQNVTLSCEQNLNHDAMYWYRQDPGQGLRLIYYSQIVNDFQKGDIAEGYSVSREKKESFPLTVTSAQKNPTAFYLCATKTSGSTDTQYFGPGTRLTVL.

This chain joins TRBV29-1 and TRBJ2-1; unclear D gene. Between the trimmed V and J ends, which lost 1 base and 4 bases, there was a span of 5 bases. Looked up from germline, CDR1 is SQVTM and CDR2 is ANQGSEA. The CDR3 has 12 residues. The CDR3 nucleotides read TGCAGCGTTGAAGCAGTTTACAATGAGCAGTTCTTC. The encoded protein is CSVEAVYNEQFF.

The CDR3 sequence is CASRRGQAFNTEAFF. The CDR3 region has the DNA TGTGCCAGCAGAAGGGGACAGGCGTTTAACACTGAAGCTTTCTTT. This chain connects TRBV5-6 to TRBJ1-1, with 8 bases fitting TRBD1. CDR1 SGHDT and CDR2 YYEEEE come from the germline V gene. The junction had 8 bases not matched to a gene; V was cut back by 5 bases and J by 2 bases. There are 15 residues in the CDR3.

This clone turned up a few times. The gene calls are TRBV2 and TRBJ1-1, with D unresolved. Trimming left V 9 bases short and J 8 bases short, with 10 bases between. There are 10 residues in the CDR3. Per the germline V gene, CDR1 is SNHLY and CDR2 is FYNNEI. The CDR3 protein is CARFSVEAFF. The CDR3 nucleotides are TGTGCCAGGTTCTCAGTCGAAGCTTTCTTT.

The chain combines TRBV28 with TRBJ1-3; D remains ambiguous. Trimming removed 7 bases from V and 0 bases from J, with 16 bases in between. This CDR3 comprises 16 residues. From germline, CDR1 is MDHEN and CDR2 SYDVKM. CDR3 in amino acids: CASTSPYIDSGNTIYF. The CDR3 region has the DNA TGTGCCAGCACCTCCCCTTATATAGACTCTGGAAACACCATATATTTT.

The V and J genes are TRBV13 and TRBJ1-2; no definite D call. Germline values: CDR1 PRHDT, CDR2 FYEKMQ (reference sequence). CDR3 length equals 12 residues. The germline V and J ends were trimmed by 4 bases and 4 bases, with 7 bases remaining between them. The CDR3 sequence: CASSSLSYGYTF. The CDR3 nucleotides read TGTGCCAGCAGCTCCTTGAGCTATGGCTACACCTTC.

The V gene is TRBV28, the J gene TRBJ1-3; TRBD1 matches 12 bases. Looked up from germline, CDR1 is MDHEN and CDR2 is SYDVKM. This CDR3 region has 16 residues. The ends lost 4 bases at V and 8 bases at J; junction bases unmatched: 9. CDR3 DNA: TGTGCCAGCAGTTCACCGGGACAGGGGGCGGCGGACACCATATATTTT. The encoded protein is CASSSPGQGAADTIYF.

This rearrangement joins TRBV7-6 to TRBJ1-4; 7 positions agree with TRBD1. This CDR3 has 15 amino acids. Germline V gene data show CDR1 as SGHVS and CDR2 as FNYEAQ. J gave up 8 bases and V 5 bases, and 11 bases lay outside the gene matches. CDR3 sequence: CASSLRNRGGEKLFF. CDR3 sequence (DNA): TGTGCCAGCAGCCTACGAAACAGGGGAGGCGAAAAACTGTTTTTT.

The chain has TRBV6-5 and TRBJ2-6; D unclear. Deletions cut 0 bases from V and 0 bases from J, with 6 bases between. This CDR3 region has 16 residues. Germline CDR1 and CDR2: MNHEY and SVGAGI. CDR3 loop: CASSYSRSSGANVLTF. CDR3 in DNA: TGTGCCAGCAGTTACTCGAGGAGCTCTGGGGCCAACGTCCTGACTTTC.

The chain employs TRBV27 and TRBJ2-1; D is possibly TRBD2 (7 bases). V lost 5 bases, J lost 4 bases, and 18 bases lay in between. Germline V lookup: CDR1 MNHEY, CDR2 SMNVEV (reference sequence). The CDR3 is 16 amino acids. The CDR3 is CASSPFGGGGYNEQFF. CDR3 in DNA: TGTGCCAGCAGTCCCTTCGGGGGCGGGGGATACAATGAGCAGTTCTTC.

Worth noting for this clone: This same CDR3 is encoded by further DNA sequences in the sample. V gene TRBV7-8 combines with J gene TRBJ1-5; tentative D call: TRBD1 (5 bases). Germline assignment: CDR1 SGHVS and CDR2 FQNEAQ. CDR3 size: 15 residues. V was trimmed by 0 bases and J by 1 base, leaving 7 bases between them. The CDR3 nucleotides are TGTGCCAGCAGCTTAGCGGGGGGAAGCAATCAGCCCCAGCATTTT. The encoded protein is CASSLAGGSNQPQHF.

The V gene is TRBV14, the J gene TRBJ1-1; D is uncertain. Germline CDR1 and CDR2: SGHDN and FVKESK. This CDR3 comprises 14 residues. V dropped 1 base and J dropped 1 base, with 7 bases sitting between them. As DNA, the CDR3 is TGTGCCAGCAGCCAAGTGAGAGGGAACACTGAAGCTTTCTTT. Translation gives CASSQVRGNTEAFF.